A single sample gave rise to the 24 T cell receptor beta chains below, sequenced in a study of Graves' ophthalmopathy and Graves' hyperthyroidism. For repertoire sequencing, the TCR beta CDR3 regions were amplified from RNA transcripts. HTBI primers served in a first-round RT-PCR, which a second-round multiplex PCR followed. TCRdb recomputed calls from the multiplex PCR reads with MiXCR, one row per CDR3 protein. The sample lists about 210,000 distinct CDR3 sequences; 29% were seen once. Specimen: peripheral blood. These receptor sequences come from a man between 45 and 60 years old with Graves' ophthalmopathy.

This clonotype is a singleton in its sample. This chain links TRBV7-6 with TRBJ2-1; D not resolved. This CDR3 comprises 20 residues. V was pared by 2 bases and J by 1 base, with 24 bases between. CDR1 and CDR2 (germline): SGHVS, FNYEAQ. CDR3 loop: CASSLSQVTWRTASYNEQFF. The DNA of the CDR3 is TGTGCCAGCAGCTTATCCCAGGTAACTTGGCGTACTGCTTCCTACAATGAGCAGTTCTTC.

This clonotype was counted many times. This chain connects TRBV29-1 to TRBJ2-7; TRBD1 matches 10 bases. Germline CDR1 SQVTM, CDR2 ANQGSEA. J was trimmed by 5 bases and V by 6 bases; bases with no gene match: 4. CDR3 length: 12 residues. CDR3 protein: CSVRTGGNEQYF. The CDR3 bases are TGCAGCGTAAGGACAGGGGGGAACGAGCAGTACTTC.

There are many counts of this clonotype. The chain has TRBV15 and TRBJ2-2; perhaps TRBD1 as D (6 bases). Per germline, CDR1 LNHNV and CDR2 YYDKDF (reference sequence). The ends were cut back, 3 bases at V and 4 bases at J, with 24 bases in the middle. CDR3 length equals 19 residues. DNA for the CDR3: TGTGCCACCAGCAGCGATATTTCGGACAGTAACTTCTTCACCGGGGAGCTGTTTTTT. As protein: CATSSDISDSNFFTGELFF.

The rearrangement uses TRBV6-1 and TRBJ2-6; 7 bases map to TRBD1. The junction had 1 base not matched to a gene; V was cut back by 9 bases and J by 2 bases. CDR1 and CDR2 (germline): MNHNS, SASEGT. The CDR3 totals 13 residues. In nucleotides, the CDR3 is TGTGCCAGTGACAGGGCTGGGGCCAACGTCCTGACTTTC. The encoded protein is CASDRAGANVLTF.

J is TRBJ2-7 and V is TRBV12-5, with 8 positions matching TRBD1. V gave up 2 bases and J gave up 6 bases; unmatched junction bases: 18. The CDR3 extends over 18 amino acids. The germline V gene encodes CDR1 LGHNT and CDR2 FRNRAP. This chain's CDR3 is CASGLTASGQGNILEQYF. The CDR3 DNA follows: TGTGCTAGTGGTTTGACCGCATCCGGACAGGGCAATATTCTCGAGCAGTACTTC.

This chain uses TRBV28 with TRBJ1-6; 10 bases match TRBD1. Losses at the gene ends were 7 bases for V and 9 bases for J; bases not matched to a gene: 3. Germline V gives CDR1 MDHEN, CDR2 SYDVKM. CDR3 length: 13 residues. The CDR3 region is CASKGTGASPLHF. The CDR3, as DNA: TGTGCCAGCAAGGGGACAGGGGCTTCACCCCTCCACTTT.

This clonotype was observed many times. V gene TRBV14 combines with J gene TRBJ2-5; 13 nucleotides line up with TRBD2. The junction had 22 bases not matched to a gene; V was cut back by 4 bases and J by 5 bases. CDR3 size: 21 residues. The germline V gene has CDR1 SGHDN and CDR2 FVKESK. CDR3 protein: CASSRDRGKRLAGGVSETQYF. CDR3 sequence (DNA): TGTGCCAGCAGCCGTGACAGGGGGAAGAGACTAGCGGGAGGTGTCTCGGAGACCCAGTACTTC.

This clonotype was recorded a few times. This rearrangement joins TRBV12-3 or TRBV12-4 to TRBJ1-2; no definite D call. This CDR3 is built from 13 residues. Trimming removed 7 bases from V and 0 bases from J, with 9 bases in between. In nucleotides, the CDR3 is TGTGCCAGCACCTTGTTCCCTAACTATGGCTACACCTTC. Amino acids: CASTLFPNYGYTF.

This rearrangement joins TRBV11-2 to TRBJ1-2; D is undetermined. The CDR3 covers 14 residues. CDR1 SGHAT and CDR2 FQNNGV come from the germline V gene. Trimming stripped 2 bases from V and 4 bases from J, with 11 bases between. The CDR3: CASSLLVGGYGYTF. The CDR3 nucleotides read TGTGCCAGCAGCTTACTTGTGGGAGGCTATGGCTACACCTTC.

This clonotype came up many times. The chain links TRBV27 to TRBJ1-2; 7 bases are shared with TRBD1. This CDR3 region has 13 residues. Germline V gene data show CDR1 as MNHEY and CDR2 as SMNVEV (reference sequence). The junction had 5 bases not matched to a gene; V was cut back by 6 bases and J by 4 bases. The CDR3 DNA follows: TGTGCCAGCAGCCCAACAGGGGTCTATGGCTACACCTTC. This translates into CASSPTGVYGYTF.

This clonotype was observed at least ten times. This chain connects TRBV28 to TRBJ1-5; tentative D call: TRBD1 (5 bases). Trimming removed 6 bases at V and 1 base at J, with 13 bases between. The germline V gene has CDR1 MDHEN and CDR2 SYDVKM. The CDR3 is 15 amino acids. Written as DNA, the CDR3 is TGTGCCAGCAGAGGTGGGACGCGGAGCAATCAGCCCCAGCATTTT. Translated, it gives CASRGGTRSNQPQHF.

This clonotype was recorded many times. At one end the junction does not follow the germline gene, possibly because of a read error. The chain recombines TRBV6-1 with TRBJ1-2, with D possibly TRBD1 on 6 matching bases. The CDR3 is 15 residues long. Germline V gene sequence: CDR1 MNHNS, CDR2 SASEGT. The CDR3 here is CASSDGVGGHYGYAF. The CDR3 bases are TGTGCCAGCAGTGACGGAGTCGGGGGGCACTATGGCTACGCCTTC.

Ten or more counts support this clonotype. V and J are TRBV6-1 and TRBJ2-7; D is ambiguous. The V end lost 11 bases, the J end lost 3 bases, and 17 bases lay between the germline ends. The CDR3 runs 13 residues. The germline V gene has CDR1 MNHNS and CDR2 SASEGT. CDR3: CAAAAGLDYEQYF. The CDR3 DNA reads as TGTGCCGCTGCCGCAGGCCTCGACTACGAGCAGTACTTC.

Ten or more counts support this clonotype. The CDR3 nucleotides are TGTGCCAGCAGTGTACGGGAGGGATTCACCGGGGAGCTGTTTTTT. Translation gives CASSVREGFTGELFF. The chain carries TRBV6-1 and TRBJ2-2; TRBD2 aligns across 8 bases. Germline V gene lookup returns CDR1 MNHNS and CDR2 SASEGT. The CDR3 loop spans 15 amino acids. The junction had 5 bases not matched to a gene; V was cut back by 4 bases and J by 4 bases.

This clonotype was seen many times. In DNA, the CDR3 is TGTGCCAGTAGTATGATGTGGGCAGGGGCGGAGACCCAGTACTTC. Its protein product is CASSMMWAGAETQYF. The rearrangement links TRBV19 to TRBJ2-5; D possibly corresponds to TRBD1 (6 bases). Germline CDR1 reads LNHDA; CDR2 reads SQIVND (reference sequence). The CDR3 sequence is 15 residues long. V lost 3 bases to trimming and J lost 5 bases, with 16 bases between them.

The chain joins TRBV6-5 to TRBJ2-5; 11 bases match TRBD2. Trimming cost V 4 bases and J 7 bases; bases outside gene matches: 8. The CDR3 covers 15 residues. Germline CDR1 and CDR2: MNHEY and SVGAGI. The CDR3 spells CASSSSTSGTVTQYF. The CDR3 DNA sequence: TGTGCCAGCAGTTCCTCGACTAGCGGGACGGTGACCCAGTACTTC.

There are many counts of this clonotype. The chain uses TRBV14 and TRBJ1-1; a possible D gene is TRBD1 (5 bases). Germline assignment: CDR1 SGHDN and CDR2 FVKESK. This CDR3 has 13 amino acids. The V and J ends lost 4 bases and 7 bases respectively, with 13 bases between them. CDR3: CASSPTGYYEAFF. CDR3 nucleotide sequence: TGTGCCAGCAGCCCAACAGGATACTATGAAGCTTTCTTT. The entire variable domain, with the rest obtained from reference TRBV14 and TRBJ1-1, is as follows: EAGVTQFPSHSVIEKGQTVTLRCDPISGHDNLYWYRRVMGKEIKFLLHFVKESKQDESGMPNNRFLAERTGGTYSTLKVQPAELEDSGVYFCASSPTGYYEAFFGQGTRLTVV.

The chain uses TRBV6-5 and TRBJ1-2, with D unclear. The V and J ends lost 0 bases and 2 bases respectively, with 7 bases between them. CDR1 and CDR2 (germline): MNHEY, SVGAGI. This CDR3 contains 14 residues. The DNA of the CDR3 is TGTGCCAGCAGTTACTCGTACGGCAACTATGGCTACACCTTC. It is translated as CASSYSYGNYGYTF.

This clonotype was observed a single time. This chain links TRBV6-5 with TRBJ2-7; D gene uncertain. The CDR3 spans 13 residues. Germline-derived CDR1 and CDR2 are MNHEY and SVGAGI. Trimming shortened V by 2 bases and J by 5 bases, and 10 bases separated the two germline ends. Here the CDR3 reads CASSYRQSNEQYF. The CDR3 DNA reads TGTGCCAGCAGTTACCGGCAGTCCAACGAGCAGTACTTC.

The V and J genes are TRBV2 and TRBJ2-2; D assignment may be TRBD1 or TRBD2 (5 bases each). Germline CDR1 is SNHLY and CDR2 is FYNNEI. V was cut by 4 bases and J by 3 bases, with 12 bases left in between. The CDR3 extends over 15 amino acids. The CDR3 DNA reads as TGTGCCAGCAGTGTGTCGGGACGGTACACCGGGGAGCTGTTTTTT. Amino acids: CASSVSGRYTGELFF.

This clonotype was detected only a few times. V gene TRBV6-1 combines with J gene TRBJ2-5; D is possibly TRBD1 or TRBD2 (5 bases each). Germline V gene data show CDR1 as MNHNS and CDR2 as SASEGT. This CDR3 comprises 14 residues. Trimming stripped 6 bases from V and 5 bases from J, with 16 bases between. Written as DNA, the CDR3 is TGTGCCAGCAGCCCCCAGGGACCGCGGGAGACCCAGTACTTC. This gives the protein CASSPQGPRETQYF.

The chain links TRBV2 to TRBJ2-7; a weak D match, TRBD1 (5 bases). Per germline, CDR1 SNHLY and CDR2 FYNNEI. V lost 3 bases and J lost 0, with 12 bases in between. The CDR3 is made up of 15 amino acids. CDR3 amino acids: CASSETTASSYEQYF. CDR3 in DNA: TGTGCCAGCAGTGAGACGACAGCAAGCTCCTACGAGCAGTACTTC.

This clonotype appeared many times. The chain combines TRBV29-1 with TRBJ1-1, with D unclear. The CDR3 runs to 13 residues. V lost 7 bases and J 6 bases, leaving 18 bases between the germline ends. Germline lookup yields CDR1 SQVTM and CDR2 ANQGSEA. CDR3 coding DNA: TGCAGCGCGGAGGCCTCGTTGGTCGCTGAAGCTTTCTTT. Translation: CSAEASLVAEAFF.

This clonotype was seen just once. V usage is TRBV6-2 or TRBV6-3 and J usage is TRBJ2-5; a possible D gene is TRBD1 (5 bases). Germline CDR1 is MNHEY and CDR2 is SVGEGT. The CDR3 has 13 residues. Deletions cut 6 bases from V and 7 bases from J, with 15 bases between. CDR3 sequence reads: CASSIQALGTQYF. In nucleotides, the CDR3 is TGTGCCAGCAGCATACAGGCCCTTGGGACCCAGTACTTC.